Included here is one T cell receptor (beta chain) sequence, with context. Its antigen is still unknown. Base qualities were left out, and no much larger clone turns up one base away. The library came from PCR. The sample was run on a HiSeq X Ten. The public sequencing data were trimmed at Q25 with fastp and processed into clonotypes with MiXCR by TCRdb, which kept only in-frame beta chains. Each record represents a unique CDR3 protein, reported with the most common genes and DNA among its rows. Across this sample there are about 19,000 distinct CDR3 sequences, with 50% seen only once. The ten top clones hold 34% of the sample. The germline V end is reduced by 5 bases and the J end by 4 bases; junction bases left unmatched: 11. Counted from cysteine to phenylalanine, this CDR3 has 16 amino acids. Kept here is only the CDR3 DNA, which spans 48 bases and is read in frame from base 1. From the germline V gene (reference sequence), CDR1 is WNHNN and CDR2 is SYGVQD.

The donors were patients who had localized lung adenocarcinoma, which is a subtype of non-small cell lung cancer. These samples came from the margins of localized lung adenocarcinomas. For TCR repertoire analysis, CD8+ T cells from tumor tissue were profiled separately from CD4+ T cells. This entry comes from a study of CD4 and CD8 cells across lung adenocarcinoma regions (dated by TCRdb to between 2017 and 2018). The study in broad terms: The study examined intratumor heterogeneity of the T cell receptor repertoire by comparing tumor centers with tumor margins.

The sequence came from a male donor with lung adenocarcinoma. The CD4 and CD8 labels of this study may be unreliable. Sequenced sample: CD8+ T cells from the margin of a lung tumor. The intended sense of this specimen's cell subset or site label: tumor margin region. The chain is made from TRBV10-1 and TRBJ2-1, with 7 middle bases fitting TRBD2. The CDR3 amino acid sequence is: CASSSWSGNRYNEQFF. The DNA sequence follows: TGCGCCAGCAGTTCATGGAGCGGGAATCGATACAATGAGCAGTTCTTC.